Listed below are T cell receptor beta chains from one sample, sequenced in a study of T-cell memory formation after mild COVID-19. Via MiXCR, TCRdb re-called the 5' RACE reads, giving one row per CDR3 protein. The table records under 300,000 distinct CDR3 sequences, roughly 8% of them present only once. The specimen sequenced was PBMCs or a T cell subset sorted from them (not recorded which). Source of these receptors: a man between 18 and 29 years old who had mild COVID-19 (a few samples of this study predate the infection). Cell type and time point are not known. The CDR3 runs from the conserved cysteine through the conserved F or W. A D gene is named only where the DNA matches it firmly. Not all rows give a size; the values are once, few, many and, for expanded clones, a class.

>.|TRBJ1-2|TRBV7-2|.
CASSANQATGYTF
TGTGCCAGCAGCGCTAATCAAGCGACCGGCTACACCTTC
>.|TRBJ2-5|TRBV7-9|.
CASTSPYQETQYF
TGTGCCAGCACCTCTCCGTACCAAGAGACCCAGTACTTC
>many|TRBJ2-1|TRBV7-2|.
CASSFSGKVDEQFF
TGTGCCAGCAGCTTCTCAGGCAAGGTTGATGAGCAGTTCTTC
>few|TRBJ2-3|TRBV12-3/TRBV12-4|TRBD2
CASRSSGGPPDTQYF
TGTGCCAGCAGGTCTAGCGGGGGGCCCCCAGATACGCAGTATTTT
>once|TRBJ1-4|TRBV12-3/TRBV12-4|TRBD1
CASSPGRQGSEKLFF
TGTGCCAGCAGTCCCGGGCGACAGGGGAGTGAAAAACTGTTTTTT
>.|TRBJ2-2|TRBV4-3|TRBD1
CASSQGTGNGELFF
TGCGCCAGCAGCCAAGGGACAGGGAACGGGGAGCTGTTTTTT
>.|TRBJ2-3|TRBV10-1|.
CASGRGDLLPYTQYF
TGCGCCAGCGGACGAGGGGACCTGTTGCCTTATACGCAGTATTTT
>.|TRBJ2-2|TRBV5-5|.
CASSVDRVGAGELFF
TGTGCCAGCAGCGTGGACAGAGTGGGCGCCGGGGAGCTGTTTTTT
>few|TRBJ1-2|TRBV7-9|.
CASSSGLQDPYGYTF
TGTGCCAGCAGCTCGGGACTTCAGGATCCCTATGGCTACACCTTC
>few|TRBJ1-2|TRBV3-1|.
CASSQAGAGSGYTF
TGTGCCAGCAGCCAAGCTGGGGCAGGGTCTGGCTACACCTTC
>.|TRBJ1-4|TRBV14|.
CASSQGPLRRKFF
TGTGCCAGCAGCCAAGGCCCCCTTAGGCGGAAGTTTTTT
>.|TRBJ2-7|TRBV5-1|.
CASSLDGRSNYEQYF
TGCGCCAGCAGCTTGGATGGGAGATCCAACTACGAGCAGTACTTC
>once|TRBJ1-5|TRBV12-3/TRBV12-4|.
CASSLQGSGQPQHF
TGTGCCAGCAGTTTGCAGGGGTCTGGTCAGCCCCAGCATTTT
>.|TRBJ2-7|TRBV20-1|.
CSADDRSSYEQYF
TGCAGTGCTGACGACAGGAGCTCCTACGAGCAGTACTTC
>many|TRBJ1-1|TRBV6-2/TRBV6-3|.
CASSYGGMNTEAFF
TGTGCCAGCAGTTACGGGGGCATGAACACTGAAGCTTTCTTT
>.|TRBJ1-2|TRBV20-1|TRBD1
CSAGRDRAYGYTF
TGCAGTGCGGGGAGGGACAGGGCCTATGGCTACACCTTC
>.|TRBJ2-5|TRBV5-1|.
CASSLALGEETQYF
TGCGCCAGCAGCTTGGCGTTGGGGGAAGAGACCCAGTACTTC
>few|TRBJ2-1|TRBV19|.
CASTLRDIGLGYNEQFF
TGTGCCAGTACCCTAAGGGACATTGGTCTGGGCTACAATGAGCAGTTCTTC
>few|TRBJ1-1|TRBV19|.
CASSAGHGNTEAFF
TGTGCCAGTAGTGCAGGGCATGGGAACACTGAAGCTTTCTTT
>few|TRBJ2-6|TRBV7-2|TRBD1
CASSAGTGAGANVLTF
TGTGCCAGCAGCGCCGGCACAGGGGCTGGGGCCAACGTCCTGACTTTC
>.|TRBJ1-2|TRBV10-3|.
CASKGQGHGYTF
TGTGCCTCGAAAGGGCAGGGACATGGCTACACCTTC
>many|TRBJ1-2|TRBV6-2/TRBV6-3|.
CASTPSSVNYGYTF
TGTGCCAGCACCCCTTCCTCTGTAAACTATGGCTACACCTTC
>few|TRBJ1-1|TRBV5-8|.
CASSPGYSNTEAFF
TGTGCCAGCAGCCCAGGGTACTCGAACACTGAAGCTTTCTTT
>few|TRBJ1-4|TRBV27|TRBD1
CASSWDRGTEKLFF
TGTGCCAGCAGTTGGGACAGGGGGACCGAAAAACTGTTTTTT
>few|TRBJ2-7|TRBV4-1|.
CASSQPRASSYEQYF
TGCGCCAGCAGCCAGCCAAGGGCCAGCTCCTACGAGCAGTACTTC
>few|TRBJ2-3|TRBV29-1|TRBD2
CSGGTIPDTQYF
TGCAGCGGCGGGACTATCCCAGATACGCAGTATTTT
>.|TRBJ2-5|TRBV11-1|TRBD1
CASSSTGGQWQETQYF
TGTGCCAGCAGTTCTACAGGGGGCCAGTGGCAAGAGACCCAGTACTTC
>few|TRBJ1-5|TRBV15|.
CATSRESGQPQHF
TGTGCCACCAGCAGAGAATCGGGGCAGCCCCAGCATTTT
>.|TRBJ1-1|TRBV11-3|TRBD1
CASSSGQRGTEAFF
TGTGCCAGCAGCTCGGGACAGCGGGGGACTGAAGCTTTCTTT
>few|TRBJ2-1|TRBV4-2|TRBD1
CASSPRQGFKNEQFF
TGTGCCAGCAGCCCGAGACAGGGGTTCAAGAATGAGCAGTTCTTC
>many|TRBJ2-1|TRBV2|TRBD2
CASAAQAGGYNEQFF
TGTGCCAGCGCGGCCCAGGCGGGGGGCTACAATGAGCAGTTCTTC